These T cell receptor beta chains were read from a single sample in a study of cytotoxic CD8 clonotypes in ibrutinib-treated CLL. The assay was immunoSEQ multiplex PCR, and TCRdb's table has in-frame clones only and misses some. The profile shows roughly 160,000 clones, approximately 80% of them singletons. Material: PBMCs, obtained after 12 months of ibrutinib treatment. The receptor source for this set is a human donor with chronic lymphocytic leukemia. CDR3s include the opening cysteine and the closing phenylalanine or tryptophan. A D gene is named only where the DNA matches it firmly. Clone size, where shown, is once, few, many, or a class for clones that have expanded.

j_gene,v_gene,abundance,d_gene,CDR3nt,CDR3aa
TRBJ2-1,TRBV7-3,.,TRBD1,TGTGCCAGCAGCTTTCGGGGACAGTCTTACAATGAGCAGTTCTTC,CASSFRGQSYNEQFF
TRBJ2-1,TRBV7-9,.,TRBD2,TGTGCCAGCAGCTTATATGTACTAGCGGGATCCTACAATGAGCAGTTCTTC,CASSLYVLAGSYNEQFF
TRBJ1-1,TRBV10-3,.,.,TGTGCCACAACCCCCCAGGGGAACACTGAAGCTTTCTTT,CATTPQGNTEAFF
TRBJ2-5,TRBV9,.,TRBD2,TGTGCCAGCAGCGTTAGCGGGGGGCCCACCTTTAAAGAAACCCAGTACTTC,CASSVSGGPTFKETQYF
TRBJ2-7,TRBV6-6,.,.,TGTGCCAGCAGTTACCCTACAGGAACCTCCTACGAGCAGTACTTC,CASSYPTGTSYEQYF
TRBJ1-1,TRBV2,.,.,TGTGCCAGCAGTGATCAAGGGAACGCTGAAGCTTTCTTT,CASSDQGNAEAFF
TRBJ1-5,TRBV28,few,.,TGTGCCAGCAGTTACCATCAGCCCCAGCATTTT,CASSYHQPQHF
TRBJ2-7,TRBV9,.,.,TGTGCCAGCAGCGTAGGTTCCGGGATCGGAACTAAGGAGCAGTACTTC,CASSVGSGIGTKEQYF
TRBJ1-5,TRBV6-5,.,.,TGTGCCAGCACCCCGACCGGGGGGCCCCAGCCCCAGCATTTT,CASTPTGGPQPQHF
TRBJ1-6,TRBV6-5,.,.,TGTGCCAGCAGAGAGGAGAGCTCCTATAATTCACCCCTCCACTTT,CASREESSYNSPLHF
TRBJ2-5,TRBV28,once,.,TGTGCCAGCAGTTTAAATAGGGTTGGGTCCCAGTACTTC,CASSLNRVGSQYF
TRBJ1-1,TRBV10-3,.,.,TGTGCCATCACCGGGACACGAGAAAGCACTGAAGCTTTCTTT,CAITGTRESTEAFF
TRBJ1-2,TRBV11-2,few,.,TGTGCCAGCACGCCGCTTGCGAGTTTTCTGGGCTACACCTTC,CASTPLASFLGYTF
TRBJ1-2,TRBV11-2,.,.,TGTGCCAGCAGCTCGGGTTGGGGGAATGGCTACACCTTC,CASSSGWGNGYTF
TRBJ1-2,TRBV5-4,few,TRBD1,TGTGCCAGCAGCTGGGGGACAGCTAACTATGGCTACACCTTC,CASSWGTANYGYTF
TRBJ1-2,TRBV30,.,.,TGTGCCTGGAGTCTAGGGATGGCAGGGGCGGGAGGCGGCTACACCTTC,CAWSLGMAGAGGGYTF
TRBJ2-7,TRBV19,few,TRBD2,TGTGCCAGTAGCCCATTAGTAAGCGGGGGCGGCGAGCAGTACTTC,CASSPLVSGGGEQYF
TRBJ2-6,TRBV21-1,.,.,TGTGCCAGCAGCAGCCCAGGGTTAAGCGGGGCCAACGTCCTGACTTTC,CASSSPGLSGANVLTF
TRBJ1-5,TRBV19,.,TRBD1,TGTGCCAGTATGGGACAGGGGGCTCATCAGCCCCAGCATTTT,CASMGQGAHQPQHF
TRBJ2-3,TRBV5-6,few,.,TGTGCCAGCAGCTTGGCCTTGAGCACAGATACGCAGTATTTT,CASSLALSTDTQYF
TRBJ1-4,TRBV19,few,.,TGTGCCAGTAGATCAGTAGGGACTAGTGAAAAACTGTTTTTT,CASRSVGTSEKLFF
TRBJ1-1,TRBV6-5,.,.,TGTGCCAGCAGCTACAGGAGCCTGAACACTGAAGCTTTCTTT,CASSYRSLNTEAFF
TRBJ2-1,TRBV7-8,.,TRBD2,TGTGCCAGCAGCCCCGGGACTAGCGGTTACTCCTACAATGAGCAGTTCTTC,CASSPGTSGYSYNEQFF